The entry below describes one T cell receptor beta chain. The antigen is unknown. These data belong to a study of T cells in pancreatic ductal adenocarcinoma. Findings and limits, study-wide: Unique clonotypes were around 8-fold more numerous in blood than in tumor. Mean clonality was approximately 0.11 in tumors and 0.06 to 0.085 in blood, not significantly different.

Only in-frame clones appear in the TCRdb table, and some are missing; sequencing was by immunoSEQ multiplex PCR. Counted here are roughly 100,000 clones, about 95% occurring once; the ten biggest clones make up 3.1%. V lost 4 bases and J lost 3, with 11 bases in between. Germline lookup yields CDR1 MNHNS and CDR2 SASEGT. The CDR3 extends over 14 amino acids. Selected pancreatic ductal adenocarcinoma patients had undergone surgery without neoadjuvant therapy. This TCR came from a human donor with pancreatic ductal adenocarcinoma. The V call is TRBV6-1, the J call TRBJ2-3; D may be TRBD1 (5 bases). Input material: PBMCs. The CDR3 sequence is CASSVQGGTDTQYF. In nucleotides, the CDR3 is TGTGCCAGCAGTGTGCAGGGTGGGACAGATACGCAGTATTTT.